The 14 T cell receptor beta chains presented below share a single source sample, sequenced in a study of shared clonotypes between healthy human individuals. Naive-designated CD8 cells lacked CD45RO, were positively enriched for CCR7, and omitted terminally differentiated effector memory CD45RA+ cells. Generated by immunoSEQ multiplex PCR, the TCRdb table keeps only in-frame clones and is missing some. The profile shows about 2,100,000 clones, approximately 94% of them singletons. Sequencing used naive CD8+ T cells from PBMCs. The receptors originated from a man younger than 30 in good health. Some clones in this sample may be carry-over from other donors' samples.

This chain uses TRBV5-4 with TRBJ1-1, with 9 positions matching TRBD1. This CDR3 has 19 residues. Germline values: CDR1 SGHNT, CDR2 YYREEE (reference sequence). Unmatched junction bases numbered 17, after V lost 5 bases and J lost 0 bases. DNA for the CDR3: TGTGCCAGCAGAGAGGAACCGGGACAGGGAAATTTTGTGAACACTGAAGCTTTCTTT. Its translation: CASREEPGQGNFVNTEAFF.

The rearrangement links TRBV28 to TRBJ2-3; D is uncertain. Trimming cost V 5 bases and J 2 bases, with 14 bases left between them. Germline V gene data show CDR1 as MDHEN and CDR2 as SYDVKM. The CDR3 loop spans 15 amino acids. CDR3 nucleotide sequence: TGTGCCAGCAGTCCCCGTGGCTATTCCACAGATACGCAGTATTTT. Translation: CASSPRGYSTDTQYF.

This clone came up once. The chain employs TRBV30 and TRBJ2-1; 7 bases line up with TRBD2. Trimming at V came to 5 bases and at J to 6 bases, leaving 4 bases not matched to a gene. The length of the CDR3 is 12 residues. CDR1 GTSNPN and CDR2 SVGIG come from the germline V gene (reference sequence). Written as DNA, the CDR3 is TGTGCCTGGGGACTAGTGGGCAATGAGCAGTTCTTC. Its translation: CAWGLVGNEQFF. The full variable domain, with the rest looked up from reference TRBV30 and TRBJ2-1, is SQTIHQWPATLVQPVGSPLSLECTVEGTSNPNLYWYRQAAGRGLQLLFYSVGIGQISSEVPQNLSASRPQDRQFILSSKKLLLSDSGFYLCAWGLVGNEQFFGPGTRLTVL.

This chain connects TRBV6-6 to TRBJ1-1; D not resolved. V was trimmed by 5 bases and J by 1 base, leaving 11 bases between them. The germline CDR1 and CDR2 sequences are MNHNY and SVGAGI (reference sequence). This CDR3 has 14 amino acids. CDR3 nucleotides: TGTGCCAGCAGTCACCGGACGGGGAACACTGAAGCTTTCTTT. As protein: CASSHRTGNTEAFF.

This chain joins TRBV28 and TRBJ2-7; 8 bases fit TRBD1. The CDR3 consists of 14 residues. The trim removed 8 bases at V and 5 bases at J, leaving 11 bases unmatched. Germline V lookup: CDR1 MDHEN, CDR2 SYDVKM. The CDR3 sequence is CASDRDRSTDEQYF. CDR3 DNA: TGTGCCAGCGACAGGGACAGGAGTACCGACGAGCAGTACTTC.

The gene calls are TRBV10-3 and TRBJ2-5, with TRBD2 as a possible D gene (5 bases). Germline V CDR1 and CDR2: ENHRY, SYGVKD. Deletions cut 10 bases from V and 0 bases from J, with 6 bases between. The CDR3 contains 11 residues. The chain's CDR3 is CATEDQETQYF. In nucleotides, the CDR3 is TGTGCCACGGAGGACCAAGAGACCCAGTACTTC.

This CDR3 reads CASSPGGYSFNYGYTF. DNA for the CDR3: TGTGCCAGCAGCCCCGGGGGATACAGCTTCAACTATGGCTACACCTTC. The chain carries TRBV5-6 and TRBJ1-2; perhaps TRBD1 as D (5 bases). Trimming took off 4 bases at V and 2 bases at J, with 18 bases between the two ends. The CDR3 spans 16 residues. Germline CDR1 reads SGHDT; CDR2 reads YYEEEE.

The chain has TRBV7-8 and TRBJ2-7; 9 bases map to TRBD1. Germline CDR1 reads SGHVS; CDR2 reads FQNEAQ. Trimming took 4 bases from V and 6 from J; bases not matched to a gene: 10. CDR3 length: 15 amino acids. The CDR3 bases are TGTGCCAGCAGCTGGGGACAGGGAACGGCGAGCGAGCAGTACTTC. It translates to CASSWGQGTASEQYF.

The CDR3 loop reads CATKGVGTGRAEAFF. In nucleotides, the CDR3 is TGTGCCACCAAGGGGGTAGGGACAGGGAGGGCTGAAGCTTTCTTT. V usage is TRBV27 and J usage is TRBJ1-1; 9 bases map to TRBD1. The CDR3 is 15 amino acids. Germline assignment: CDR1 MNHEY and CDR2 SMNVEV (reference sequence). V trimming: 10 bases; J trimming: 6 bases; junction bases outside the gene matches: 15.

With respect to this clone: Other DNA sequences in the sample encode the same CDR3. The CDR3 reads CASSLLRTDTQYF. The CDR3 DNA sequence: TGTGCCAGCAGTTTACTACGCACAGATACGCAGTATTTT. This chain uses TRBV27 with TRBJ2-3; D uncertain. Trimming removed 2 bases from V and 1 base from J, with 4 bases in between. The CDR3 extends over 13 amino acids. Germline V CDR1 and CDR2: MNHEY, SMNVEV (reference sequence).

The CDR3 DNA sequence: TGTGCCAGCAGCTTGGGGCGACAGGGGCGTGGAGAGACCCAGTACTTC. Residues: CASSLGRQGRGETQYF. This sequence joins TRBV5-6 and TRBJ2-5; 8 bases align to TRBD1. The CDR3 consists of 16 residues. Looked up from germline, CDR1 is SGHDT and CDR2 is YYEEEE. Unmatched junction bases numbered 8, after V lost 0 bases and J lost 4 bases.

The rearrangement joins TRBV19 to TRBJ1-4, with unresolved D. The CDR3 is 15 amino acids. The V gene's germline CDR1 is LNHDA and CDR2 SQIVND (reference sequence). V was trimmed by 7 bases and J by 0 bases, leaving 12 bases between them. In DNA, the CDR3 is TGTGCCAGTACCTTATACGGGACAACTAATGAAAAACTGTTTTTT. This encodes CASTLYGTTNEKLFF.

A remark on this clone: The same CDR3 is also encoded by other DNA sequences in this sample. CDR3 DNA: TGTGCCAGCAGCGTGGGGGTCTCTGGGGCCAACGTCCTGACTTTC. It codes for CASSVGVSGANVLTF. The chain links TRBV9 to TRBJ2-6, with D perhaps assigned TRBD1 or TRBD2 (5 bases each). Germline V gene data show CDR1 as SGDLS and CDR2 as YYNGEE. The CDR3 consists of 15 residues. V lost 2 bases, J lost 0 bases, and 6 bases lay in between.

The rearrangement links TRBV7-9 to TRBJ2-7; D is perhaps TRBD2 (6 bases). Looked up from germline, CDR1 is SEHNR and CDR2 is FQNEAQ (reference sequence). The CDR3 is made up of 13 amino acids. Trimming pared 4 bases from V and 3 bases from J, leaving 10 bases between. DNA for the CDR3: TGTGCCAGCAGCTCGGGAGAGTTCTACGAGCAGTACTTC. Translation: CASSSGEFYEQYF.